The rows below give T cell receptor beta chains drawn from one sample of a study of blood T cell repertoires in COVID-19. Clones were read by immunoSEQ multiplex PCR, and TCRdb kept only the in-frame ones, dropping some. This table has 200,000 to 250,000 clones, almost 85% appearing once. Sequencing used peripheral blood. These receptors were obtained from a woman aged 80 or over with acute or convalescent COVID-19. The CDR3 runs from the conserved cysteine through the conserved F or W. The D gene is left open where the match is weak. Only some rows state a clone size, as once, few, many or a class for expanded clones.

v_call,j_call,d_call,clone_size,cdr3_nt,cdr3_aa
TRBV7-2,TRBJ2-7,-,-,TGTGCCAGCAGCTTCGGGGGACAGACCTACGAGCAGTACTTC,CASSFGGQTYEQYF
TRBV7-3,TRBJ2-3,-,-,TGTGCCAGCAGCCTAAGCGCAGGGTCAAGCACAGATACGCAGTATTTT,CASSLSAGSSTDTQYF
TRBV2,TRBJ1-2,TRBD1,few,TGTGCCAGCAGTGAAAGAGACAGGGTGCGCTATGGCTACACCTTC,CASSERDRVRYGYTF
TRBV28,TRBJ1-4,TRBD1,-,TGTGCCAGCAGGAGACAGGGGTTTAGCTTACCGACTAATGAAAAACTGTTTTTT,CASRRQGFSLPTNEKLFF
TRBV29-1,TRBJ1-4,TRBD1,-,TGCAGCGTCCGGGACAGCCTCGCAACTAATGAAAAACTGTTTTTT,CSVRDSLATNEKLFF
TRBV6-5,TRBJ1-6,TRBD1,few,TGTGCCAGCAGTTACAGACAGGGATATTCACCCCTCCACTTT,CASSYRQGYSPLHF
TRBV4-2,TRBJ1-2,-,-,TGTGCCAGCAGCCAAGATAATACAGATAACTATGGCTACACCTTC,CASSQDNTDNYGYTF
TRBV5-4,TRBJ1-1,TRBD1,-,TGTGCCAGCAGCTATGAGACAGGGCTCAACACTGAAGCTTTCTTT,CASSYETGLNTEAFF
TRBV28,TRBJ1-5,-,-,TGTGCCAGCCAGCTAGGGGGGGCTAATCAGCCCCAGCATTTT,CASQLGGANQPQHF
TRBV4-2,TRBJ1-2,-,-,TGTGCCAGCAGCCAAGATCTCAGAGGGGAGGGCTATGGCTACACCTTC,CASSQDLRGEGYGYTF
TRBV7-2,TRBJ2-5,-,-,TGTGCCAGCAGCTTAGGCACAGCAGTCCAAGAGACCCAGTACTTC,CASSLGTAVQETQYF
TRBV2,TRBJ2-5,-,few,TGTGCCAGCAGTGAAGAGCGGATCCAAGAGACCCAGTACTTC,CASSEERIQETQYF
TRBV7-2,TRBJ2-5,-,-,TGTGCCAGCAGTGCCTTTAGGGGGGAGACCCAGTACTTC,CASSAFRGETQYF
TRBV9,TRBJ1-6,-,-,TGTGCCAGCAGCGTCAGTTACAGTAATTCACCCCTCCACTTT,CASSVSYSNSPLHF
TRBV5-4,TRBJ2-7,TRBD2,-,TGTGCCAGCAGCTTCCAGCGGGAGACCTACGAGCAGTACTTC,CASSFQRETYEQYF
TRBV6-5,TRBJ1-2,TRBD1,-,TGTGCCAGCAGAGACAGGACAGGAGGTAACTATGGCTACACCTTC,CASRDRTGGNYGYTF
TRBV18,TRBJ1-2,TRBD1,-,TGTGCCAGCTCACCACCGGGGACAGAGCTCTATGGCTACACCTTC,CASSPPGTELYGYTF
TRBV2,TRBJ1-1,-,few,TGTGCCAGCAGCTTGACAGGGAACACTGAAGCTTTCTTT,CASSLTGNTEAFF
TRBV16,TRBJ2-1,TRBD2,-,TGTGCCAGCAGCCAATCGGGACTAGCGGGAGTTAGCTCCTACAATGAGCAGTTCTTC,CASSQSGLAGVSSYNEQFF
TRBV7-9,TRBJ2-3,TRBD1,-,TGTGCCAGCAGCTCCGGGACAGGTATCACAGATACGCAGTATTTT,CASSSGTGITDTQYF
TRBV7-2,TRBJ1-5,TRBD1,-,TGTGCCAGCAGCTTAGCCGACAGGGGCCGCAATCAGCCCCAGCATTTT,CASSLADRGRNQPQHF
TRBV5-1,TRBJ1-4,TRBD1,-,TGCGCCAGCAGCTTGTACAGTGGACAGGGAGGTGAAAAACTGTTTTTT,CASSLYSGQGGEKLFF
TRBV5-1,TRBJ1-1,TRBD1,few,TGCGCCAGCAGCTTGAAGGGGGCGACGGACACTGAAGCTTTCTTT,CASSLKGATDTEAFF
TRBV28,TRBJ2-1,-,-,TGTGCCAGCAGTAATCGCGGTAAAGGTAATGAGCAGTTCTTC,CASSNRGKGNEQFF
TRBV18,TRBJ1-3,-,-,TGTGCCAGCTCACCACCGGCAGGGGTCCGTAACACCATATATTTT,CASSPPAGVRNTIYF
TRBV7-2,TRBJ1-1,-,-,TGTGCCAGCAGGTGGGGTCAGGGCACGAACACTGAAGCTTTCTTT,CASRWGQGTNTEAFF
TRBV14,TRBJ1-3,-,-,TGTGCCAGCAGCCCAGGAAACACCATATATTTT,CASSPGNTIYF
TRBV5-6,TRBJ2-5,TRBD1,once,TGTGCCAGCAGCATGGACAGGGTGGGGGTAGAGACCCAGTACTTC,CASSMDRVGVETQYF
TRBV2,TRBJ2-1,-,-,TGTGCCAGCAGTACTACTACCAATGAGCAGTTCTTC,CASSTTTNEQFF
TRBV7-2,TRBJ1-2,TRBD1,-,TGTGCCAGCAGCTACCCCGACAGGGGGAACTATGGCTACACCTTC,CASSYPDRGNYGYTF
TRBV19,TRBJ2-7,TRBD1,-,TGTGCCAGTAGGGCGGGACAGGGGTCCTACGAGCAGTACTTC,CASRAGQGSYEQYF
TRBV5-1,TRBJ2-7,TRBD2,once,TGCGCCAGCAGCTCACTAGCGGGACGATCCTACGAGCAGTACTTC,CASSSLAGRSYEQYF
TRBV27,TRBJ1-5,TRBD1,few,TGTGCCAGCAGTCCCACCGGGACAGTATTTGCTCAGCCCCAGCATTTT,CASSPTGTVFAQPQHF
TRBV6-5,TRBJ2-7,-,-,TGTGCCAGCAGGGCCCCTGACTACGAGCAGTACTTC,CASRAPDYEQYF
TRBV2,TRBJ1-5,-,-,TGTGCCAGCAGGACAGGCAATCAGCCCCAGCATTTT,CASRTGNQPQHF
TRBV19,TRBJ1-1,TRBD1,few,TGTGCCAGTAGTATACCAGGGGGAAACACTGAAGCTTTCTTT,CASSIPGGNTEAFF
TRBV5-1,TRBJ1-5,TRBD1,-,TGCGCCAGCAGCCCGGGACAGAATAGCAATCAGCCCCAGCATTTT,CASSPGQNSNQPQHF
TRBV9,TRBJ2-7,-,few,TGTGCCAGCAGCGTAGATTGGTCAGCGGGTCCCTACGAGCAGTACTTC,CASSVDWSAGPYEQYF
TRBV14,TRBJ2-7,TRBD1,-,TGTGCCAGCAGCCAAGTAGCCAGGGGGCTCTCCTACGAGCAGTACTTC,CASSQVARGLSYEQYF
TRBV19,TRBJ1-5,-,-,TGTGCCAGTAGTATCCCCCGGACATCGGGAGGCAATCAGCCCCAGCATTTT,CASSIPRTSGGNQPQHF
TRBV6-5,TRBJ1-4,-,-,TGTGCGAGCGAAATACAGGGACATGAAAAACTGTTTTTT,CASEIQGHEKLFF
TRBV24-1,TRBJ2-2,-,-,TGTGCCACCAGTGACCGACAGGGAGGGACTAGGAGCGGGGAGCTGTTTTTT,CATSDRQGGTRSGELFF
TRBV28,TRBJ1-1,-,-,TGTGCCAGCACCCGGGGGGGCCAGTATAACACTGAAGCTTTCTTT,CASTRGGQYNTEAFF
TRBV6-6,TRBJ2-3,TRBD2,-,TGTGCCAGCAGTTACTCAGCGGGGGGCCGGGATACGCAGTATTTT,CASSYSAGGRDTQYF
TRBV3-1/TRBV3-2,TRBJ2-7,-,-,TGTGCCAGCAGCCAAGAAGTGGAGTGTTCTGAGGCCCACTCCTACGAGCAGTACTTC,CASSQEVECSEAHSYEQYF
TRBV7-6,TRBJ1-3,TRBD1,-,TGTGCCAGCAGCTGGGACAGGCTCTACTCTGGAAACACCATATATTTT,CASSWDRLYSGNTIYF
TRBV3-1/TRBV3-2,TRBJ2-1,-,-,TGTGCCAGCAGCCTCTCTCGGAGCTCCTACAATGAGCAGTTCTTC,CASSLSRSSYNEQFF
TRBV7-2,TRBJ2-6,TRBD1,few,TGTGCCAGCAGCTCGACAGGGGCCGGCTCTGGGGCCAACGTCCTGACTTTC,CASSSTGAGSGANVLTF
TRBV11-2,TRBJ2-1,TRBD2,-,TGTGCCAGCAGCTTAGGCGGGACTAGCGGGAAAGGGTCCTACAATGAGCAGTTCTTC,CASSLGGTSGKGSYNEQFF
TRBV2,TRBJ1-2,-,-,TGTGCCAGCAGTGCTACAGGGATAGGCTACACCTTC,CASSATGIGYTF
TRBV19,TRBJ1-2,-,once,TGTGCCAGTAGTATAGCTGAGGCCGTCTATGGCTACACCTTC,CASSIAEAVYGYTF
TRBV5-4,TRBJ2-2,-,-,TGTGCCAGCAGCTTGGGCGGGGAGAACACCGGGGAGCTGTTTTTT,CASSLGGENTGELFF
TRBV5-1,TRBJ1-1,-,-,TGCGCCAGCAGCTTGGGTAGAGCGGAATTGAACACTGAAGCTTTCTTT,CASSLGRAELNTEAFF
TRBV18,TRBJ2-1,TRBD2,few,TGTGCCAGCTCCGGACTAGCGGGAGCCAATGAGCAGTTCTTC,CASSGLAGANEQFF
TRBV2,TRBJ2-3,-,-,TGTGCCAGCAGGCCTCCTCTAGCGGAGGGGGTAGATACGCAGTATTTT,CASRPPLAEGVDTQYF